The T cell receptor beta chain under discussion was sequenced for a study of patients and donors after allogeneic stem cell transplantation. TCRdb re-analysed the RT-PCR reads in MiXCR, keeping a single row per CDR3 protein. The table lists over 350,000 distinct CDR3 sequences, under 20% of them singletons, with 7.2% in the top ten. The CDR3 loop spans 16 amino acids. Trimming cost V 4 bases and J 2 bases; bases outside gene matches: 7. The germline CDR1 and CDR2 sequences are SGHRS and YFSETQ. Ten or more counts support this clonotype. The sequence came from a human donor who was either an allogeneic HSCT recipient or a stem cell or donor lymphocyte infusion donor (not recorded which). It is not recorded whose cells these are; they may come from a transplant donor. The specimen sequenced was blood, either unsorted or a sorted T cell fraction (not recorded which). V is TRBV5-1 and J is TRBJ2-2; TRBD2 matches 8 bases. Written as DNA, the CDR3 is TGCGCCAGCAGCCCGAGAGCGGGAGCTAACACCGGGGAGCTGTTTTTT. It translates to CASSPRAGANTGELFF. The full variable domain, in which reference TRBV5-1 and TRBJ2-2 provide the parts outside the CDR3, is KAGVTQTPRYLIKTRGQQVTLSCSPISGHRSVSWYQQTPGQGLQFLFEYFSETQRNKGNFPGRFSGRQFSNSRSEMNVSTLELGDSALYLCASSPRAGANTGELFFGEGSRLTVL.